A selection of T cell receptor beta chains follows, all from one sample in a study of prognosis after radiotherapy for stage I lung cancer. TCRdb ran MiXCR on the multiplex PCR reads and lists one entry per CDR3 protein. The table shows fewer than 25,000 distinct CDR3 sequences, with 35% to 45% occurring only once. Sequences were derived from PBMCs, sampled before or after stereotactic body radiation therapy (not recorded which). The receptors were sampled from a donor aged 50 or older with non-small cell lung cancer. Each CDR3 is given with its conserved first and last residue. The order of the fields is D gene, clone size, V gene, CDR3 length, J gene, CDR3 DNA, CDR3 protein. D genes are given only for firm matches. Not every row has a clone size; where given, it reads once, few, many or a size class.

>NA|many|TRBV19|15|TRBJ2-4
TGTGCCAGTACTGACAGAGACCATACGGGAACATTTCAGTACTTC
CASTDRDHTGTFQYF
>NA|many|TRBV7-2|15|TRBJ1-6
TGTGCCAGCAGCTTAGCTCAGGGGAATGGTTCACCCCTCCACTTT
CASSLAQGNGSPLHF
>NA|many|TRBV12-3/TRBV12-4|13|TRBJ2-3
TGTGCCAGCAGTCCACCAGGCACAGATACGCAGTATTTT
CASSPPGTDTQYF
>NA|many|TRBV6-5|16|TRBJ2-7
TGTGCCAGCAGTTACTCGGGGACCGGATTTGGGCGAGAGCAGTACTTC
CASSYSGTGFGREQYF
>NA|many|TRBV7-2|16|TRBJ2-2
TGTGCCAGCAGCTTTATGCCGGCCGGGGATACCGGGGAGCTGTTTTTT
CASSFMPAGDTGELFF
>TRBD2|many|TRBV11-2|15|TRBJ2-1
TGTGCCAGCAGCTTAGAAGGGCTAGCGGGAAACGGGCAGTTCTTC
CASSLEGLAGNGQFF
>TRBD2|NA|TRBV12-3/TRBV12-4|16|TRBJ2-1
TGTGCCAGCAGTTCACCGGGGCGGGGGGCCTACAATGAGCAGTTCTTC
CASSSPGRGAYNEQFF
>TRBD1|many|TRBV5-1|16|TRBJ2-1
TGCGCCAGCAGCCGAACCGGGACAGGAGTAAACGATGAGCAGTTCTTC
CASSRTGTGVNDEQFF
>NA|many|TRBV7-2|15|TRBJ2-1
TGTGCCAGCAGCTTATCCGAGGGGCCCTACAATGAGCAGTTCTTC
CASSLSEGPYNEQFF
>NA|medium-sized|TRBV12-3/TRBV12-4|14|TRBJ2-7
TGTGCCAGCAGGAAACACGGGGTTTCCTACGAGCAGTACTTC
CASRKHGVSYEQYF
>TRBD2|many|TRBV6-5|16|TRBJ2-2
TGTGCCAGCAGTTACTGGGCGGGAGACCGCACCGGGGAGCTGTTTTTT
CASSYWAGDRTGELFF
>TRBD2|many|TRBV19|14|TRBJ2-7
TGTGCCACCCAGGCCCGGGGACTAGCCTACGAGCAGTACTTC
CATQARGLAYEQYF
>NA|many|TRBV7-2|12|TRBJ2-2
TGTGCCAGCAGCTTAGCGAGGGGGGAGCTGTTTTTT
CASSLARGELFF
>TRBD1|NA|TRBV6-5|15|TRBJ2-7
TGTGCCAGCAGTTACCAGGGGGCGAGCTCCTACGAGCAGTACTTC
CASSYQGASSYEQYF
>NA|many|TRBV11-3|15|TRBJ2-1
TGTGCCAGCAGCCCCTGGGCTAGCTCCTACAATGAGCAGTTCTTC
CASSPWASSYNEQFF
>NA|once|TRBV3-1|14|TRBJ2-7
TGTGCCAGCAGTCCGCGACAGTGTCCCTCCGAGCAGTACTTC
CASSPRQCPSEQYF
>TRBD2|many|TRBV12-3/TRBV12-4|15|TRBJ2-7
TGTGCCAGCAGGGGCGGACTAGCAGAAAAATACGAGCAGTACTTC
CASRGGLAEKYEQYF
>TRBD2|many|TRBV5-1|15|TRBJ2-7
TGCGCCAGCAGCCTCACTAGCGACAGCTCCTACGAGCAGTACTTC
CASSLTSDSSYEQYF
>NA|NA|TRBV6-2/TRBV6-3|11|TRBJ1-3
TGTGCCAGCAGTACCGGAAACACCATATATTTT
CASSTGNTIYF
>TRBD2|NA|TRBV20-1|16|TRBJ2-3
TGCAGTGCTAGGGTCGGGGCGGGAGGCGCCACAGATACGCAGTATTTT
CSARVGAGGATDTQYF
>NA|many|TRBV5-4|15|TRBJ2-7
TGTGCCAGCAGCTTGTTGGGCGGGATGAGCTACGAGCAGTACTTC
CASSLLGGMSYEQYF
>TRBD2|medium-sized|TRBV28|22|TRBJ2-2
TGTGCCAGCAGTTTATTATTCAGTTGGGGACTAGCGGGAGGGTCCAGATACGGGGAGCTGTTTTTT
CASSLLFSWGLAGGSRYGELFF
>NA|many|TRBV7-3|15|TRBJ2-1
TGTGCCAGCAGCCCGGCTGCGGCTTCCTACAATGAGCAGTTCTTC
CASSPAAASYNEQFF
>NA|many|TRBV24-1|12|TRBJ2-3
TGTGCCACCAGTTCAGGGTCAGATACGCAGTATTTT
CATSSGSDTQYF
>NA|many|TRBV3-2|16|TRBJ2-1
TGTGCCAGCAGCCAAACGCGGGACCCCTCGGCCGATGAGCAGTTCTTC
CASSQTRDPSADEQFF